This T cell receptor (beta chain) was recorded in a study of monozygotic twins with cystic fibrosis. Study-wide results and limits: Low clonality (median roughly 0.0087) suggested a mostly naive repertoire.

Note on this clone: Its antigen is still unknown.

Germline CDR1 reads MRHNA; CDR2 reads SNTAGT. The CDR3 has 12 amino acids. Produced via immunoSEQ multiplex PCR; TCRdb's table is partial and in-frame only. The data show roughly 11,000 clones, roughly 96% seen once. Material for sequencing was blood. The chain uses TRBV6-4 and TRBJ1-4; D is undetermined. The source is a boy aged 5 to 17 with cystic fibrosis. The CDR3, as DNA: TGTGGGTGGTTTACTTCTAATGAAAAACTGTTTTTT. Translation gives CGWFTSNEKLFF.